The 9 T cell receptor beta chains given below trace back to one sample, sequenced in a study of shared clonotypes between healthy human individuals. The assay was immunoSEQ multiplex PCR, and TCRdb's table has in-frame clones only and misses some. The sample includes over 2 million clones, 85% to 95% seen only once; the top ten take 0.13%. What was sequenced was naive CD4+ T cells sorted from blood. Subset meaning: CD45RA+ positively selected. The receptors were sampled from a man between 18 and 35 years old in good health.

V gene TRBV2 combines with J gene TRBJ1-4, with D maybe TRBD1 (5 bases). CDR3 length: 17 residues. CDR1 is SNHLY and CDR2 is FYNNEI in the germline V gene. V was cut by 3 bases and J by 4 bases, with 18 bases left in between. The CDR3 loop reads CASSDTWVGTFNEKLFF. The CDR3 DNA reads TGTGCCAGCAGTGACACTTGGGTGGGGACCTTTAATGAAAAACTGTTTTTT.

The chain joins TRBV30 to TRBJ1-1; maybe TRBD1 (6 bases). Looked up from germline, CDR1 is GTSNPN and CDR2 is SVGIG (reference sequence). V was pared by 4 bases and J by 1 base, with 13 bases between. This CDR3 has 14 residues. CDR3: CAWTTDSSNTEAFF. The CDR3 DNA reads as TGTGCCTGGACCACGGACAGTTCGAACACTGAAGCTTTCTTT.

For this clone: Additional DNA sequences in this sample encode the identical CDR3. The chain employs TRBV2 and TRBJ2-2; 7 positions match TRBD2. From germline, CDR1 is SNHLY and CDR2 FYNNEI. The CDR3 loop spans 15 amino acids. Losses at the gene ends were 5 bases for V and 1 base for J; bases not matched to a gene: 4. CDR3 coding DNA: TGTGCCAGCAGTTCGAGCGGGGTGAACACCGGGGAGCTGTTTTTT. It codes for CASSSSGVNTGELFF.

This rearrangement joins TRBV19 to TRBJ1-4; D gene ambiguous. There are 17 residues in the CDR3. The V gene lost 5 bases and the J gene lost 0 bases, with 16 bases spanning the gap. Germline loops: CDR1 LNHDA, CDR2 SQIVND (reference sequence). In DNA, the CDR3 is TGTGCCAGTAGTTTACAAGCCTGGCAGGCAACTAATGAAAAACTGTTTTTT. Residues: CASSLQAWQATNEKLFF.

This chain joins TRBV6-1 and TRBJ2-7; 8 bases align to TRBD1. This CDR3 is built from 14 residues. Germline trimming cut 8 bases from V and 2 bases from J; bases unmatched to any gene: 8. CDR1 MNHNS and CDR2 SASEGT come from the germline V gene. The CDR3 DNA reads as TGTGCCAGCCTAGGGACAGGTTATACCTACGAGCAGTACTTC. Protein: CASLGTGYTYEQYF.

The chain combines TRBV2 with TRBJ2-1; the match to TRBD1 covers 11 bases. Germline V gene sequence: CDR1 SNHLY, CDR2 FYNNEI. Trimming at V came to 4 bases and at J to 6 bases, leaving 5 bases not matched to a gene. The CDR3 has 15 residues. The CDR3 bases are TGTGCCAGCAGTGCGGACAGGGGGCGAATCAATGAGCAGTTCTTC. Translated, it gives CASSADRGRINEQFF.

For the CDR3, the DNA is TGTGCCTCCCGAACTTTGGGAAGGGGCCAGGTGAACACTGAAGCTTTCTTT. This sequence encodes CASRTLGRGQVNTEAFF. This chain connects TRBV4-2 to TRBJ1-1; TRBD1 is a possible D gene (5 bases). Germline assignment: CDR1 LGHNA and CDR2 YNFKEQ. CDR3 length equals 17 residues. With 11 bases removed from V and 0 bases from J, the gap between germline ends came to 25 bases.

The chain links TRBV5-4 to TRBJ2-3; 7 bases fit TRBD1. Trimming removed 4 bases from V and 6 bases from J; junction bases left unmatched: 8. Per the germline V gene, CDR1 is SGHNT and CDR2 is YYREEE (reference sequence). CDR3 size: 14 residues. The CDR3 protein is CASSPGQLGDTQYF. The CDR3 DNA is TGTGCCAGCAGCCCGGGACAGCTAGGGGATACGCAGTATTTT.

The rearrangement uses TRBV14 and TRBJ2-5; 7 nucleotides agree with TRBD2. The CDR3 length is 17 residues. The V segment lost 2 bases and the J segment 5 bases; nucleotides outside the gene matches: 14. Germline values: CDR1 SGHDN, CDR2 FVKESK. CDR3 bases: TGTGCCAGCAGCCAATCCAGCGGGATACCCTCGGGGGAGACCCAGTACTTC. The encoded protein is CASSQSSGIPSGETQYF.